Here is one T cell receptor beta chain with its context. What it recognizes is unknown. This CDR3 has 16 amino acids. V was clipped by 0 bases and J by 6 bases; unmatched bases: 8. Germline V gives CDR1 SGHRS, CDR2 YFSETQ. The sample belongs to a study of persistence of HIV-infected CD4 T cells. Study details: Suppressive ART had lasted a median of roughly eight years.

Cells were stimulated nonspecifically with anti-CD3/anti-CD28 magnetic beads. Responding CD4+ T cells were sorted by upregulation of both CD40 ligand and CD69. The immunoSEQ assay was version 4, run in survey mode. Some clones are missing from TCRdb's copy, which holds only in-frame ones; the method was immunoSEQ multiplex PCR. Of tens of thousands of clones listed, roughly 90% are singletons. Here the sequenced sample was CD4+ T cells sorted from PBMCs after approximately 20-hour stimulation, taken from a patient who received antiretroviral therapy. The source of this sequence is an adult man with HIV who was CMV-seropositive. The V gene is TRBV5-1, the J gene TRBJ2-7, with 11 bases fitting TRBD2. CDR3 DNA sequence: TGCGCCAGCAGCTTGGTAGGTCTAGCGGGGGGCGTCGAGCAGTACTTC. The encoded protein is CASSLVGLAGGVEQYF. The full variable domain, completed using reference TRBV5-1 and TRBJ2-7, is KAGVTQTPRYLIKTRGQQVTLSCSPISGHRSVSWYQQTPGQGLQFLFEYFSETQRNKGNFPGRFSGRQFSNSRSEMNVSTLELGDSALYLCASSLVGLAGGVEQYFGPGTRLTVT.